The rows below give T cell receptor beta chains drawn from one sample of a study of blood T cell repertoires in COVID-19. Assay used: immunoSEQ multiplex PCR; TCRdb lists only in-frame clones, some missing. The sample holds about 91,000 clones; about 91% are singletons and the top ten take roughly 8.1%. The sample taken for sequencing was peripheral blood. The receptors were sampled from a woman in her sixties or seventies with acute or convalescent COVID-19. Each CDR3 is given with its conserved first and last residue.

j_call: TRBJ1-1; v_call: TRBV3-1/TRBV3-2; cdr3_length: 14; cdr3_aa: CASSQVQGNTEAFF
j_call: TRBJ1-2; v_call: TRBV3-1/TRBV3-2; cdr3_length: 16; cdr3_aa: CASSQVRTGNLDGYTF
j_call: TRBJ1-1; v_call: TRBV6-5; cdr3_length: 14; cdr3_aa: CASSVTTGPTEAFF
j_call: TRBJ2-5; v_call: TRBV29-1; cdr3_length: 14; cdr3_aa: CSVEAASGSETQYF
j_call: TRBJ2-3; v_call: TRBV7-2; cdr3_length: 17; cdr3_aa: CASSLGITGPNTDTQYF
j_call: TRBJ2-3; v_call: TRBV9; cdr3_length: 16; cdr3_aa: CASSVGLAGGTDTQYF
j_call: TRBJ2-7; v_call: TRBV27; cdr3_length: 15; cdr3_aa: CASRLAHPENYEQYF
j_call: TRBJ1-6; v_call: TRBV18; cdr3_length: 13; cdr3_aa: CASSADRDSPLHF
j_call: TRBJ1-1; v_call: TRBV10-1; cdr3_length: 15; cdr3_aa: CASSSGGNTNTEAFF
j_call: TRBJ2-7; v_call: TRBV7-9; cdr3_length: 19; cdr3_aa: CASSLSGYQERPYLYEQYF
j_call: TRBJ2-7; v_call: TRBV15; cdr3_length: 15; cdr3_aa: CATSTTIGLANEQYF
j_call: TRBJ2-1; v_call: TRBV29-1; cdr3_length: 15; cdr3_aa: CSVELPLAGYNEQFF
j_call: TRBJ2-3; v_call: TRBV29-1; cdr3_length: 17; cdr3_aa: CSISGTSGGPGTDTQYF
j_call: TRBJ1-5; v_call: TRBV6-5; cdr3_length: 14; cdr3_aa: CASSRTDSNQPQHF
j_call: TRBJ2-2; v_call: TRBV5-4; cdr3_length: 15; cdr3_aa: CASSLGQGNTGELFF
j_call: TRBJ2-1; v_call: TRBV18; cdr3_length: 16; cdr3_aa: CASSRLLAGNHNEQFF
j_call: TRBJ2-5; v_call: TRBV5-1; cdr3_length: 15; cdr3_aa: CASSLAAQGWETQYF
j_call: TRBJ1-4; v_call: TRBV7-6; cdr3_length: 15; cdr3_aa: CASSANRGLGEKLFF
j_call: TRBJ2-7; v_call: TRBV27; cdr3_length: 13; cdr3_aa: CASSFRGNYEQYF
j_call: TRBJ2-1; v_call: TRBV28; cdr3_length: 15; cdr3_aa: CASSPGTSSYNEQFF
j_call: TRBJ2-3; v_call: TRBV13; cdr3_length: 14; cdr3_aa: CASSPGQSTDTQYF
j_call: TRBJ1-1; v_call: TRBV18; cdr3_length: 15; cdr3_aa: CASSPLSGQGSEAFF
j_call: TRBJ2-1; v_call: TRBV7-9; cdr3_length: 15; cdr3_aa: CASSGRLAGHNEQFF
j_call: TRBJ2-1; v_call: TRBV24-1; cdr3_length: 14; cdr3_aa: CATGLAEKPGEQFF
j_call: TRBJ2-1; v_call: TRBV12-3/TRBV12-4; cdr3_length: 12; cdr3_aa: CASSPIVLAEFF
j_call: TRBJ1-4; v_call: TRBV9; cdr3_length: 14; cdr3_aa: CASSVQITNEKLFF
j_call: TRBJ2-1; v_call: TRBV7-2; cdr3_length: 13; cdr3_aa: CASSSLAGGEQFF
j_call: TRBJ1-2; v_call: TRBV18; cdr3_length: 17; cdr3_aa: CASSQDGRANRDYGYTF
j_call: TRBJ1-5; v_call: TRBV6-1; cdr3_length: 17; cdr3_aa: CASSESVGGTNREPQHF
j_call: TRBJ1-3; v_call: TRBV3-1/TRBV3-2; cdr3_length: 17; cdr3_aa: CASSQRMTRRSGNTIYF
j_call: TRBJ2-7; v_call: TRBV29-1; cdr3_length: 13; cdr3_aa: CSVEDDQGYEQYF
j_call: TRBJ1-1; v_call: TRBV25-1; cdr3_length: 14; cdr3_aa: CASSNNRGGTEAFF
j_call: TRBJ2-7; v_call: TRBV28; cdr3_length: 15; cdr3_aa: CASSSGLAGIYEQYF
j_call: TRBJ1-1; v_call: TRBV29-1; cdr3_length: 12; cdr3_aa: CSGGTQNTEAFF
j_call: TRBJ1-6; v_call: TRBV6-6; cdr3_length: 16; cdr3_aa: CASSQPNRGGNSPLHF
j_call: TRBJ2-2; v_call: TRBV11-2; cdr3_length: 16; cdr3_aa: CASRIQGGSHTGELFF
j_call: TRBJ1-1; v_call: TRBV28; cdr3_length: 15; cdr3_aa: CASSPHRERNTEAFF
j_call: TRBJ2-5; v_call: TRBV5-1; cdr3_length: 16; cdr3_aa: CASSLAPYRSQETQYF
j_call: TRBJ2-7; v_call: TRBV11-2; cdr3_length: 16; cdr3_aa: CASSLTSSGGFYEQYF
j_call: TRBJ2-7; v_call: TRBV18; cdr3_length: 14; cdr3_aa: CASSPFRDSYEQYF
j_call: TRBJ1-1; v_call: TRBV29-1; cdr3_length: 13; cdr3_aa: CSARRQGITEAFF
j_call: TRBJ1-4; v_call: TRBV3-1/TRBV3-2; cdr3_length: 17; cdr3_aa: CASSGELEGASNEKLFF
j_call: TRBJ2-4; v_call: TRBV28; cdr3_length: 14; cdr3_aa: CASSLEGAKNIQYF
j_call: TRBJ1-3; v_call: TRBV7-9; cdr3_length: 19; cdr3_aa: CASSLSVLSATHSGNTIYF